Described below is a single T cell receptor beta chain sequence and its context. The antigen is undetermined. Germline is not matched at one junction end, which may reflect a read error. The CDR3 totals 16 residues. Germline CDR1 reads SSHAT; CDR2 reads FNYEAQ (reference sequence). This entry is derived from a study of cytomegalovirus exposure and HLA in healthy donors. The PCR used 60 Vbeta and 13 Jbeta primers. Sequencing was performed with immunoSEQ multiplex PCR; in TCRdb, only in-frame clones are kept and a portion is missing. The sample has approximately 39,000 clones, roughly three quarters seen once. Broader study findings: Links to common viral pathogens appeared, in a later analysis, for several of the most significant clusters. A later analysis associated about 18,000 TCR beta sequences with HLA alleles at a 0.05 false discovery rate.

The chain links TRBV7-7 to TRBJ2-1; 8 bases align to TRBD2. The source of this sequence is a man aged 25-45 years in good health and CMV-seronegative. Sequencing used PBMCs. The CDR3 region is CASSPRPGTSIHEQFF. For the CDR3, the DNA is TGTGCTAGCAGCCCCCGCCCGGGGACTAGTATCCACGAGCAGTTCTTC. The full variable domain, in which reference TRBV7-7 and TRBJ2-1 provide the parts outside the CDR3, is GAGVSQSPRYKVTKRGQDVTLRCDPISSHATLYWYQQALGQGPEFLTYFNYEAQPDKSGLPSDRFSAERPEGSISTLTIQRTEQRDSAMYRCASSPRPGTSIHEQFFGPGTRLTVL.